The 27 T cell receptor beta chains given below trace back to one sample, sequenced in a study of vaccination and CD4 T cells after COVID-19. Sequence data for DNA of cultured CD4+ T cells were generated by the Oncomine TCR Beta short-read assay. A single record per CDR3 protein comes from TCRdb applying MiXCR to the PCR reads. The repertoire holds around 26,000 distinct CDR3 sequences, with 40% to 55% as singletons. As for treatment: roughly 11-day PBMC culture with coronavirus spike peptide pools or control peptides (ViraFEST assay). For these receptors, no antigen is known. Sample: CD4+ T cells from blood, cultured in vitro, taken before SARS-CoV-2 vaccination. These receptors all come from a human donor who received a COVID-19 vaccine.

On this clonotype itself: Germline and junction disagree at one end, which may indicate a read error. This chain links TRBV6-1 with TRBJ1-5; possible D gene TRBD1, 5 bases. Germline V gene data show CDR1 as MNHNS and CDR2 as SASEGT. The CDR3 is 13 residues long. In DNA, the CDR3 is TGTGCCAGCAGTGAATGGCAGGGTCAGCCCCAGAATTTT. It is translated as CASSEWQGQPQNF.

Only a few counts were recorded for this clonotype. The chain couples TRBV6-1 to TRBJ1-6; 7 positions match TRBD1. The length of the CDR3 is 16 residues. The junction had 6 bases not matched to a gene; V was cut back by 5 bases and J by 2 bases. Germline V CDR1 and CDR2: MNHNS, SASEGT. The CDR3 loop reads CASSPTQGTYNSPLHF. As DNA, the CDR3 is TGTGCCAGCAGTCCCACACAGGGGACCTATAATTCACCCCTCCACTTT.

In its sample, this clonotype was seen a few times. The genes are TRBV5-1 and TRBJ1-1; D is unclear. The CDR3 is 13 residues long. Germline V CDR1 and CDR2: SGHRS, YFSETQ. V dropped 4 bases and J dropped 1 base, with 8 bases sitting between them. CDR3 nucleotide sequence: TGCGCCAGCAGCCCGACCACGAACACTGAAGCTTTCTTT. Translation gives CASSPTTNTEAFF.

This clonotype was detected a few times. The chain combines TRBV19 with TRBJ2-5; D is possibly TRBD1 or TRBD2 (5 bases each). The CDR3 covers 19 residues. The V gene's germline CDR1 is LNHDA and CDR2 SQIVND (reference sequence). Deletions cut 4 bases from V and 0 bases from J, with 24 bases between. The CDR3 sequence: CASSKLRDRGFPNQETQYF. The CDR3 DNA is TGTGCCAGTAGTAAGCTTCGGGACCGCGGGTTTCCGAACCAAGAGACCCAGTACTTC.

The chain has TRBV27 and TRBJ1-4; a possible D gene is TRBD1 (6 bases). In germline, CDR1 is MNHEY, CDR2 SMNVEV (reference sequence). The germline V and J ends were trimmed by 3 bases and 6 bases, with 14 bases remaining between them. This CDR3 is built from 15 residues. The chain's CDR3 is CASSFWNREDEKLFF. Written as DNA, the CDR3 is TGTGCCAGCAGTTTCTGGAACAGGGAGGATGAAAAACTGTTTTTT.

The gene calls are TRBV7-2 and TRBJ2-1; TRBD1 aligns across 8 bases. With the DNA end fitting TRBJ2-7 better, the J assignment may be wrong. Germline CDR1 and CDR2: SGHTA and FQGNSA. The CDR3 has 15 residues. The CDR3 protein is CASSLRQGAQGEQYF. For the CDR3, the DNA is TGTGCCAGCAGCTTACGTCAGGGGGCGCAGGGGGAGCAGTACTTC.

This chain joins TRBV5-1 and TRBJ2-3; 11 bases fit TRBD2. In germline, CDR1 is SGHRS, CDR2 YFSETQ. This CDR3 has 15 residues. The V gene end was trimmed by 0 bases and the J gene end by 3 bases; junction bases not matched to a gene: 0. The CDR3 sequence is CASSLASGGTDTQYF. CDR3 coding DNA: TGCGCCAGCAGCTTGGCTAGCGGGGGGACAGATACGCAGTATTTT.

The V gene is TRBV5-4, the J gene TRBJ2-5; TRBD2 agrees at 10 bases. This CDR3 has 15 amino acids. Germline V gene data show CDR1 as SGHNT and CDR2 as YYREEE (reference sequence). V shed 0 bases, J shed 4 bases, and the junction held 3 bases outside the gene matches. The CDR3 loop reads CASSLGTSGLETQYF. The CDR3 DNA sequence: TGTGCCAGCAGCTTGGGGACTAGCGGCTTAGAGACCCAGTACTTC.

The chain links TRBV12-3 or TRBV12-4 to TRBJ2-1; D is undetermined. V lost 2 bases and J 0 bases, leaving 8 bases between the germline ends. The CDR3 length is 15 residues. CDR3 in amino acids: CASSLSARSYNEQFF. Written as DNA, the CDR3 is TGTGCCAGCAGTTTATCGGCGCGCTCCTACAATGAGCAGTTCTTC.

V is TRBV24-1 and J is TRBJ1-1, with D perhaps matching TRBD1 (6 bases). CDR3 size: 13 residues. V was pared by 1 base and J by 4 bases, with 6 bases between. CDR1 and CDR2 from the germline V gene are KGHDR and SFDVKD. The CDR3 here is CATSDLGGTEAFF. CDR3 nucleotide sequence: TGTGCCACCAGTGATTTAGGGGGCACTGAAGCTTTCTTT.

In its sample, this clonotype was seen a few times. The chain uses TRBV15 and TRBJ1-2, with no clear D. The V and J ends lost 0 bases and 4 bases respectively, with 12 bases between them. The CDR3 is 15 amino acids. Germline V gives CDR1 LNHNV, CDR2 YYDKDF (reference sequence). The CDR3 is CATSRDWGRGYGYTF. The CDR3 bases are TGTGCCACCAGCAGAGATTGGGGTCGAGGCTATGGCTACACCTTC.

In its sample, this clonotype was seen a few times. This sequence joins TRBV30 and TRBJ1-4; 9 bases are shared with TRBD1. The CDR3 contains 16 residues. The germline V gene has CDR1 GTSNPN and CDR2 SVGIG (reference sequence). Trimming cost V 3 bases and J 5 bases; bases outside gene matches: 10. DNA of the CDR3: TGTGCCTGGAGCGACAAACCGGGACAGGGAAATGAAAAACTGTTTTTT. Translation: CAWSDKPGQGNEKLFF.

The rearrangement uses TRBV7-2 and TRBJ2-3; D uncertain. Deletions cut 5 bases from V and 2 bases from J, with 5 bases between. This CDR3 has 12 amino acids. The germline V gene has CDR1 SGHTA and CDR2 FQGNSA. CDR3 DNA: TGTGCCAGCAGCCGGACCACAGATACGCAGTATTTT. It codes for CASSRTTDTQYF. Full variable domain (missing parts from reference TRBV7-2 and TRBJ2-3): GAGVSQSPSNKVTEKGKDVELRCDPISGHTALYWYRQSLGQGLEFLIYFQGNSAPDKSGLPSDRFSAERTGGSVSTLTIQRTQQEDSAVYLCASSRTTDTQYFGPGTRLTVL.

This clonotype was seen a few times. The chain combines TRBV20-1 with TRBJ1-6, with 8 bases that match TRBD1. Germline values: CDR1 DFQATT, CDR2 SNEGSKA (reference sequence). The length of the CDR3 is 16 residues. V trimming: 4 bases; J trimming: 8 bases; junction bases outside the gene matches: 13. CDR3 nucleotides: TGCAGTGCTACCAAACAGGGGGGAAATATTTATTCACCCCTCCACTTT. Amino acids: CSATKQGGNIYSPLHF.

The chain links TRBV6-1 to TRBJ2-5; 10 bases are shared with TRBD2. V dropped 5 bases and J dropped 4; count of bases not matched to a gene: 4. The germline V gene encodes CDR1 MNHNS and CDR2 SASEGT. The CDR3 has 14 amino acids. For the CDR3, the DNA is TGTGCCAGCAGTCGAGCGGGGGGGGGAGAGACCCAGTACTTC. This translates into CASSRAGGGETQYF.

The gene calls are TRBV24-1 and TRBJ2-1; D tentatively fits TRBD1 or TRBD2 (6 bases each). Trimming shortened V by 5 bases and J by 5 bases, and 21 bases separated the two germline ends. The CDR3 sequence is 17 residues long. CDR1 is KGHDR and CDR2 is SFDVKD in the germline V gene. The CDR3 loop is CATSAAGRGPWDNEQFF. The CDR3 DNA sequence: TGTGCCACCAGTGCCGCCGGACGGGGGCCTTGGGACAATGAGCAGTTCTTC.

V gene TRBV19 combines with J gene TRBJ1-3; TRBD1 agrees at 11 bases. V lost 4 bases and J lost 9; bases outside the gene matches: 8. The germline V gene encodes CDR1 LNHDA and CDR2 SQIVND (reference sequence). The CDR3 runs to 15 residues. In nucleotides, the CDR3 is TGTGCCAGTAGTACCGGGACAGGGGGATTCGTCACCATATATTTT. This translates into CASSTGTGGFVTIYF.

This clonotype was detected only a few times. This rearrangement joins TRBV6-5 to TRBJ1-6; D gene uncertain. Germline CDR1 and CDR2: MNHEY and SVGAGI. The CDR3 runs 14 residues. Trimming shortened V by 3 bases and J by 6 bases, and 9 bases separated the two germline ends. CDR3 region: CASSYGRTNSPLHF. The CDR3 bases are TGTGCCAGCAGTTATGGTAGAACTAATTCACCCCTCCACTTT.

The chain joins TRBV20-1 to TRBJ2-3; a weak D match, TRBD1 (5 bases). Deletions cut 6 bases from V and 6 bases from J, with 16 bases between. The germline CDR1 and CDR2 sequences are DFQATT and SNEGSKA (reference sequence). The CDR3 consists of 13 residues. The CDR3 coding sequence is TGCAGTGCGACAGCTCCAGTCGGGGATACGCAGTATTTT. Encoded protein: CSATAPVGDTQYF.

This chain links TRBV30 with TRBJ2-3; D is possibly TRBD2 (5 bases). Germline CDR1 is GTSNPN and CDR2 is SVGIG (reference sequence). V lost 4 bases to trimming and J lost 1 base, with 12 bases between them. This CDR3 region has 14 residues. The CDR3 DNA sequence: TGTGCCTGGACCTCCGGGGATCGCACAGATACGCAGTATTTT. As protein: CAWTSGDRTDTQYF.

The CDR3 sequence: CSAIGTANTEAFF. CDR3 nucleotide sequence: TGCAGTGCTATAGGGACGGCGAACACTGAAGCTTTCTTT. The chain employs TRBV20-1 and TRBJ1-1, with a possible D match to TRBD1 (5 bases). The germline V and J ends were trimmed by 4 bases and 1 base, with 10 bases remaining between them. The CDR3 is 13 residues long. Germline-derived CDR1 and CDR2 are DFQATT and SNEGSKA (reference sequence).

This clonotype has a handful of counts. The chain couples TRBV30 to TRBJ1-5, with 9 bases aligning to TRBD1. Germline trimming cut 1 base from V and 4 bases from J; bases unmatched to any gene: 5. This CDR3 has 15 residues. Germline CDR1 reads GTSNPN; CDR2 reads SVGIG (reference sequence). CDR3 DNA: TGTGCCTGGAGTGCTGGACAGGGGAGGAATCAGCCCCAGCATTTT. Translating gives CAWSAGQGRNQPQHF. Supplemented by reference TRBV30 and TRBJ1-5, the full variable domain reads SQTIHQWPATLVQPVGSPLSLECTVEGTSNPNLYWYRQAAGRGLQLLFYSVGIGQISSEVPQNLSASRPQDRQFILSSKKLLLSDSGFYLCAWSAGQGRNQPQHFGDGTRLSIL.

Only a few counts were recorded for this clonotype. J is TRBJ2-7 and V is TRBV7-8; TRBD1 aligns across 7 bases. Germline V gene lookup returns CDR1 SGHVS and CDR2 FQNEAQ. This CDR3 has 14 residues. V shed 3 bases, J shed 2 bases, and the junction held 4 bases outside the gene matches. CDR3 DNA sequence: TGTGCCAGCAGCTTTAGGGGGCGCGCCTACGAGCAGTACTTC. It translates to CASSFRGRAYEQYF.

This chain joins TRBV12-3 or TRBV12-4 and TRBJ1-6, with a tentative D call TRBD1 (5 bases). V lost 9 bases and J 0 bases, leaving 12 bases between the germline ends. The CDR3 covers 15 residues. In DNA, the CDR3 is TGTGCCAGTTTAGGGGAGAGCTCCTATAATTCACCCCTCCACTTT. Translation: CASLGESSYNSPLHF.

The gene calls are TRBV24-1 and TRBJ2-1; possibly TRBD2 for D (6 bases). CDR1 and CDR2 from the germline V gene are KGHDR and SFDVKD. This CDR3 has 17 residues. Trimming removed 2 bases from V and 4 bases from J, with 17 bases in between. This CDR3 reads CATSDSFGQGLYNEQFF. CDR3 sequence (DNA): TGTGCCACCAGTGATTCCTTTGGGCAGGGACTTTACAATGAGCAGTTCTTC.

In its sample, this clonotype was seen a few times. CDR3: CASSEFRSHSGNTIYF. CDR3 nucleotide sequence: TGTGCCAGCAGTGAATTCAGGTCCCACTCTGGAAACACCATATATTTT. The gene calls are TRBV25-1 and TRBJ1-3; D is ambiguous. Germline lookup yields CDR1 MGHDK and CDR2 SYGVNS. This CDR3 is built from 16 residues. V dropped 1 base and J dropped 0 bases, with 10 bases sitting between them.

V and J are TRBV2 and TRBJ2-1, with 7 positions matching TRBD2. CDR1 is SNHLY and CDR2 is FYNNEI in the germline V gene. After removal of 3 bases from V and 3 bases from J, the junction contained 2 bases not matched to a gene. The CDR3 runs 14 residues. CDR3 in DNA: TGTGCCAGCAGTGAGGGGGGGGTCTACAATGAGCAGTTCTTC. This translates into CASSEGGVYNEQFF.